The clone carrying this T cell receptor (beta chain) was counted between two and nine times. Its antigen is not known. Germline V gene lookup returns CDR1 SGHNT and CDR2 YENEEA. V was cut by 5 bases and J by 3 bases, with 11 bases left in between. This CDR3 region has 13 residues. UMIs and sample barcodes were carried by the TCR alpha and TCR beta cDNA libraries that 5'RACE produced using constant-segment primers. TCRdb fed the 5' RACE reads into MiXCR, producing one record per CDR3 protein. This table holds about 620,000 distinct CDR3 sequences, approximately 19% found once. These data are taken from a study of T-cell memory formation after mild COVID-19. Study summary: Among the donors, TCR clusters were largely specific to each donor. Findings of the study overall: Some SARS-CoV-2-responding clones were already detected in memory before infection. Still unconfirmed is whether the second-wave clones peaking on day 37 recognized SARS-CoV-2.

This clonotype was sampled from an adult woman who had mild COVID-19 (a few samples of this study predate the infection). Cell type and time point are not known. The sample consisted of PBMCs or a T cell subset sorted from them (not recorded which). The rearrangement uses TRBV11-3 and TRBJ2-7; a weak D match, TRBD2 (5 bases). The CDR3 reads CASSDYSNYEQYF. CDR3 sequence (DNA): TGTGCCAGCAGCGACTATTCAAACTACGAGCAGTACTTC.